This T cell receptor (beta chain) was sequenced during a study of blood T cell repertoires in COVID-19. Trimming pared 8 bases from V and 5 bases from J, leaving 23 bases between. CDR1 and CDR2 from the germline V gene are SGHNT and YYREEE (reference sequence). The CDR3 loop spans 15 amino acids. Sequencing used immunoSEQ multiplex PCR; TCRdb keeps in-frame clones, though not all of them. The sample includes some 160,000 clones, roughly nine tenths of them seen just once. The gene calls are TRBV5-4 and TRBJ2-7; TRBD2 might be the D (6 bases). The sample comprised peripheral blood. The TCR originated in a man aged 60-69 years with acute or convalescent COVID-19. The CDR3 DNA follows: TGTGCCAGTACCTCAGGAGGGAGGAGATTTGACGAGCAGTACTTC. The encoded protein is CASTSGGRRFDEQYF.